This T cell receptor beta chain was obtained from a study of cytomegalovirus exposure and HLA in healthy donors. V trimming: 1 base; J trimming: 1 base; junction bases outside the gene matches: 9. CDR1 is SGDLS, CDR2 YYNGEE, per germline. The CDR3 sequence is 17 residues long. As concerns this clone: Its antigen is unidentified.

PCR amplification relied on 60 Vbeta primers (plus 13 Jbeta primers). This table comes from immunoSEQ multiplex PCR, and its TCRdb copy is limited to in-frame clones, with some not included. The sample has approximately 89,000 clones; more than 55% are singletons. Study results and caveats: Accurate prediction of HLA-A and HLA-B alleles (for most subjects) was reportedly achieved from TCR beta sequences.

The V call is TRBV9, the J call TRBJ2-3; 7 bases line up with TRBD1. This TCR was sampled from a woman in her twenties or thirties in good health and CMV-seropositive. The source material was PBMCs. CDR3 nucleotides: TGTGCCAGCAGCGTAAACCGAGGGGGCTGGGGCACAGATACGCAGTATTTT. It specifies CASSVNRGGWGTDTQYF.